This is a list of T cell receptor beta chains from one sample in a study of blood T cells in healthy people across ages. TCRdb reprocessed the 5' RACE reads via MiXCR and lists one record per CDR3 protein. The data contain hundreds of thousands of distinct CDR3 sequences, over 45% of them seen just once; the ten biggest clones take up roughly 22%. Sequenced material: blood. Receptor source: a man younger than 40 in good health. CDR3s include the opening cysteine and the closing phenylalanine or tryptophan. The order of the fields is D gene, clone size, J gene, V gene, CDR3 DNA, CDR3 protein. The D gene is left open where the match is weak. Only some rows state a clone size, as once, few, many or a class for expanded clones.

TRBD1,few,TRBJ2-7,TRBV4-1,TGCGCCAGCAGCCAAGGAGGATGGGACAGGAGCGAGCAGTACTTC,CASSQGGWDRSEQYF
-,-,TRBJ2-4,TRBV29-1,TGCAGCGTTGGGGGGCGGGCCTCCTATGAGCAGTACTTC,CSVGGRASYEQYF
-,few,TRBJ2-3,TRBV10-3,TGTGCCACAGACGGTGGCACAGATACGCAGTATTTT,CATDGGTDTQYF
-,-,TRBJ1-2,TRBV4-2,TGTGCCAGCAGCCAGGCGGAAGGGCAATCAAATAACTATGGCTACACCTTC,CASSQAEGQSNNYGYTF
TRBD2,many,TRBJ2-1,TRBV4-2,TGTGCCAGCAGCCAAGATCCTAGCGGGGGTTACAATGAGCAGTTCTTC,CASSQDPSGGYNEQFF
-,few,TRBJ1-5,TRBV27,TGTGCCAGCAGTCCGTCAGGGACAAATCAGCCCCAGCATTTT,CASSPSGTNQPQHF
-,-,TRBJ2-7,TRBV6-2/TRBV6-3,TGTGCCAGCAGTCACTCGAAGATCTCCTCCTACGAGCAGTACTTC,CASSHSKISSYEQYF
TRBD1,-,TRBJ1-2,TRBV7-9,TGTGCCAGCAGCTGGAGACAGGGAGGAGGCTACACCTTC,CASSWRQGGGYTF
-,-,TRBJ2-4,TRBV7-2,TGTGCCAGCAGCTCCGACTCGGGGGTTCAGTACTTC,CASSSDSGVQYF
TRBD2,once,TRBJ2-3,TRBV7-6,TGTGCCAGCAGCCGGTACGGTAGCGGGAACGCAGATACGCAGTATTTT,CASSRYGSGNADTQYF
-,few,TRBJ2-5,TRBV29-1,TGCAGCCCCGAGGCGCTGGGGGAGACCCAGTACTTC,CSPEALGETQYF
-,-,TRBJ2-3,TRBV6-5,TGTGCCAGCGGGAAGGGGGATGGGTCTAGCGGAGATACGCAGTATTTT,CASGKGDGSSGDTQYF
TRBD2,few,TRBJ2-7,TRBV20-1,TGCAGTGCTAGAGAAACTAGCGGGGTCTCCTACGAGCAGTACTTC,CSARETSGVSYEQYF
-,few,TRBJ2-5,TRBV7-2,TGTGCCAGCAGCAGGGGACATTCTAGCGGCCTGCGTTGGGAGACCCAGTACTTC,CASSRGHSSGLRWETQYF
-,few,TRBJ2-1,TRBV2,TGTGCCAGCAGCAATAGTGGCGAGTTCTTC,CASSNSGEFF
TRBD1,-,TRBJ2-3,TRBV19,TGTGCCAGTAGTCACCCGCCACGGACAGGAAACACAGATACGCAGTATTTT,CASSHPPRTGNTDTQYF
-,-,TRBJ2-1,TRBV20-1,TGCAGTGCCTCGGACGCCCTTGGCGATGAGCAGTTCTTC,CSASDALGDEQFF
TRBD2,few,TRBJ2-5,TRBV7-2,TGTGCCAGCACCCCTCGGCGGCGGGAGGGGGAAGAGACCCAGTACTTC,CASTPRRREGEETQYF
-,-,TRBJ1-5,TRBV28,TGTGCCAGCACGCCAGAGAATCAGCCCCAGCATTTT,CASTPENQPQHF
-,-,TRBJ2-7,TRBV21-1,TGTGCCAGCACCAGACCAGCGGGCGTAAGATGTACCTACGAGCAGTACTTC,CASTRPAGVRCTYEQYF
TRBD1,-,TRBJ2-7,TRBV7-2,TGTGCCAGCAGCTTAGACAGGGGGCGCGACGAGCAGTACTTC,CASSLDRGRDEQYF
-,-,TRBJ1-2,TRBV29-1,TGCAGCGTCGTGGTCCTAGGATATGGCTACACCTTC,CSVVVLGYGYTF
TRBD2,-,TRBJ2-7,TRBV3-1,TGTGCCAGCAGCCGCTCCTCTGGACTAGCGGCTCAGTACTTC,CASSRSSGLAAQYF